This entry lists 9 T cell receptor beta chains sequenced from one sample in a study of blood T cells in healthy people across ages. It was with a sample-barcoded 5' primer and a J-beta primer mix that a second PCR of roughly 7 to 12 cycles was run. Using its own MiXCR run on the 5' RACE reads, TCRdb lists one record per CDR3 protein. The sample holds hundreds of thousands of distinct CDR3 sequences, approximately 43% seen once. Sequenced input: blood. The receptors derive from a woman aged 60-75 years in good health.

There are a few counts of this clonotype. The chain couples TRBV9 to TRBJ2-5, with D perhaps matching TRBD2 (7 bases). CDR1 and CDR2 (germline): SGDLS, YYNGEE. V lost 3 bases, J lost 3 bases, and 15 bases lay in between. The CDR3 totals 15 residues. CDR3 sequence reads: CASSANGGPKETQYF. The DNA of the CDR3 is TGTGCCAGCAGCGCGAACGGGGGGCCCAAAGAGACCCAGTACTTC. The variable domain in full, with the rest retrieved from reference TRBV9 and TRBJ2-5, is DSGVTQTPKHLITATGQRVTLRCSPRSGDLSVYWYQQSLDQGLQFLIQYYNGEERAKGNILERFSAQQFPDLHSELNLSSLELGDSALYFCASSANGGPKETQYFGPGTRLLVL.

The chain carries TRBV12-3 or TRBV12-4 and TRBJ2-5; the match to TRBD2 covers 11 bases. The CDR3 has 14 amino acids. V trimming: 6 bases; J trimming: 5 bases; junction bases outside the gene matches: 5. CDR3 DNA: TGTGCCAGCAGACTTAGCGGGGGGGGTGAGACCCAGTACTTC. It encodes CASRLSGGGETQYF.

This clonotype was recorded a few times. The chain has TRBV4-3 and TRBJ2-2; 8 bases match TRBD2. Trimming at V came to 0 bases and at J to 0 bases, leaving 3 bases not matched to a gene. The CDR3 sequence is 17 residues long. Germline V gives CDR1 LGHNA, CDR2 YSLEER. CDR3 in DNA: TGCGCCAGCAGCCAAGATGAGGGACTAGCGAACACCGGGGAGCTGTTTTTT. The encoded protein is CASSQDEGLANTGELFF.

There are a few counts of this clonotype. V usage is TRBV11-2 and J usage is TRBJ2-3; D tentatively fits TRBD1 or TRBD2 (5 bases each). Trimming removed 5 bases from V and 2 bases from J, with 11 bases in between. The germline gives CDR1 SGHAT, CDR2 FQNNGV. The CDR3 spans 14 residues. CDR3 DNA sequence: TGTGCCAGCAGCCCCCGGGACGCCACAGATACGCAGTATTTT. It codes for CASSPRDATDTQYF. Drawing the rest from reference TRBV11-2 and TRBJ2-3, the complete variable domain is EAGVAQSPRYKIIEKRQSVAFWCNPISGHATLYWYQQILGQGPKLLIQFQNNGVVDDSQLPKDRFSAERLKGVDSTLKIQPAKLEDSAVYLCASSPRDATDTQYFGPGTRLTVL.

This rearrangement joins TRBV2 to TRBJ2-1, with D unclear. Germline V gives CDR1 SNHLY, CDR2 FYNNEI. The CDR3 is made up of 14 amino acids. V lost 2 bases, J lost 8 bases, and 13 bases lay in between. The CDR3 loop is CASSELTTVDEQFF. The CDR3 bases are TGTGCCAGCAGTGAATTGACGACGGTGGATGAGCAGTTCTTC.

The chain links TRBV27 to TRBJ2-7; 7 bases fit TRBD1. The germline gives CDR1 MNHEY, CDR2 SMNVEV (reference sequence). J gave up 2 bases and V 4 bases, and 8 bases lay outside the gene matches. The CDR3 runs to 15 residues. The CDR3 bases are TGTGCCAGCAGTTCCCGGACAGGAGGAGCCTACGAGCAGTACTTC. This translates into CASSSRTGGAYEQYF.

This clonotype was detected a few times. The chain is built from TRBV6-2 or TRBV6-3 and TRBJ2-1, with a possible D match to TRBD2 (5 bases). The ends were cut back, 6 bases at V and 7 bases at J, with 19 bases in the middle. The CDR3 spans 15 residues. Germline V gene lookup returns CDR1 MNHEY and CDR2 SVGEGT. Written as DNA, the CDR3 is TGTGCCAGCAGAAGAACAGAGCGGTTTAAGAATGAGCAGTTCTTC. This translates into CASRRTERFKNEQFF.

The chain combines TRBV27 with TRBJ2-3; D unresolved. V was cut by 4 bases and J by 0 bases, with 11 bases left in between. The length of the CDR3 is 15 residues. Germline CDR1 reads MNHEY; CDR2 reads SMNVEV (reference sequence). The CDR3 nucleotides read TGTGCCAGCAGTTACGATAGTACTAGCACAGATACGCAGTATTTT. It translates to CASSYDSTSTDTQYF.

The chain combines TRBV27 with TRBJ2-3; 14 bases are a match to TRBD2. From germline, CDR1 is MNHEY and CDR2 SMNVEV (reference sequence). The CDR3 contains 17 residues. The ends lost 5 bases at V and 4 bases at J; junction bases unmatched: 8. CDR3 nucleotide sequence: TGTGCCAGCAGTCTTCGACTAGCGGGGGGGCCTGCAGATACGCAGTATTTT. It specifies CASSLRLAGGPADTQYF.